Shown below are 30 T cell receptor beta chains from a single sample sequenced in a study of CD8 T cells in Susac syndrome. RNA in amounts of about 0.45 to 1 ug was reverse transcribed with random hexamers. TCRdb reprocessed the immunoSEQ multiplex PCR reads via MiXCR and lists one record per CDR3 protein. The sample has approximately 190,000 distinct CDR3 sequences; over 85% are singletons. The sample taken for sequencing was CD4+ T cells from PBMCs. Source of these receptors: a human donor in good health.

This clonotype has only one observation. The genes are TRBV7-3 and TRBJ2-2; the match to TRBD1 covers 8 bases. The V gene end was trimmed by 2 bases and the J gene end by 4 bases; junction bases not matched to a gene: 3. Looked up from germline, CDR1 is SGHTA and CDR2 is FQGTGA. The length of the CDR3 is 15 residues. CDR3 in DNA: TGTGCCAGCAGCTTAGCTACAGGGGGCACCGGGGAGCTGTTTTTT. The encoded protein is CASSLATGGTGELFF.

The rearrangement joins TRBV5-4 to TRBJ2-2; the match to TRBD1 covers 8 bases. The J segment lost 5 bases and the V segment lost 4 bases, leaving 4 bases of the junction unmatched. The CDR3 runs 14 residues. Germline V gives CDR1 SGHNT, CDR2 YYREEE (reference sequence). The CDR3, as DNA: TGTGCCAGCAGCGGACAGGGTTTAACCGGGGAGCTGTTTTTT. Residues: CASSGQGLTGELFF.

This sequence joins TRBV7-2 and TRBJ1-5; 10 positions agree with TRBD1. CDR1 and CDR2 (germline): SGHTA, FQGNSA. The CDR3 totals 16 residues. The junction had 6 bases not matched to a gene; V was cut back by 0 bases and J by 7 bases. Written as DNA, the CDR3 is TGTGCCAGCAGCTTAGCAGGACAGGGGGGGAAGCAGCCCCAGCATTTT. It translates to CASSLAGQGGKQPQHF. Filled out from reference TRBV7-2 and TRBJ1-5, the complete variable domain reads GAGVSQSPSNKVTEKGKDVELRCDPISGHTALYWYRQSLGQGLEFLIYFQGNSAPDKSGLPSDRFSAERTGGSVSTLTIQRTQQEDSAVYLCASSLAGQGGKQPQHFGDGTRLSIL.

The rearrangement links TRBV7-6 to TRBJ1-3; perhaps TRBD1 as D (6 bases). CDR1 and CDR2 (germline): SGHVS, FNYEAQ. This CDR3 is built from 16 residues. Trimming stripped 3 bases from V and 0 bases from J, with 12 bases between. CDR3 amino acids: CASSFGQGNSGNTIYF. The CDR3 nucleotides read TGTGCCAGCAGCTTTGGGCAGGGGAACTCTGGAAACACCATATATTTT. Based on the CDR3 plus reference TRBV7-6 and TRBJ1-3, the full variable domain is GAGVSQSPRYKVTKRGQDVALRCDPISGHVSLYWYRQALGQGPEFLTYFNYEAQQDKSGLPNDRFSAERPEGSISTLTIQRTEQRDSAMYRCASSFGQGNSGNTIYFGEGSWLTVV.

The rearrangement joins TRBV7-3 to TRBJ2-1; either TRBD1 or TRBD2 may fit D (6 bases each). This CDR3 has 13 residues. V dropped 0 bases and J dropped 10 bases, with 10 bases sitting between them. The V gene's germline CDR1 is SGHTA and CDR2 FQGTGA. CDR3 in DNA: TGTGCCAGCAGCTTAACCTTCGGGGGCGAGCAGTTCTTC. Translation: CASSLTFGGEQFF.

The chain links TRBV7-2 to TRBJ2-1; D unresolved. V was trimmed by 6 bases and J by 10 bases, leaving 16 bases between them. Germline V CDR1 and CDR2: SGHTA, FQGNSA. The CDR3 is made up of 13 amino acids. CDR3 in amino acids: CASSMSGVGEQFF. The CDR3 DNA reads TGTGCCAGCAGTATGAGTGGGGTCGGCGAGCAGTTCTTC.

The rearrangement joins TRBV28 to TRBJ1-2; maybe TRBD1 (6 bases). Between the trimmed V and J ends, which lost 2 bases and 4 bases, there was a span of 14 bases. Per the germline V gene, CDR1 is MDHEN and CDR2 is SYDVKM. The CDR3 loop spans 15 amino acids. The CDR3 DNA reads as TGTGCCAGCAGTTTACGGGGGCCGGGTCCCTATGGCTACACCTTC. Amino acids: CASSLRGPGPYGYTF.

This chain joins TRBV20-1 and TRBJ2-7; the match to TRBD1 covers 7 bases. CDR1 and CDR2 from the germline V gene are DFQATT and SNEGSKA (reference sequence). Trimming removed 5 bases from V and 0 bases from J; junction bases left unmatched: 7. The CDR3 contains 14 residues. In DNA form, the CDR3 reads TGCAGTGCTCCAAGGGACAGAGGCTCCTACGAGCAGTACTTC. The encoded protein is CSAPRDRGSYEQYF.

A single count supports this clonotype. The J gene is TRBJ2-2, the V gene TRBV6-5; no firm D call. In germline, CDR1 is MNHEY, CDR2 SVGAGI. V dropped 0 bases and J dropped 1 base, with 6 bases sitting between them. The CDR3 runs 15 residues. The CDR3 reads CASSYSTLNTGELFF. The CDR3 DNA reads TGTGCCAGCAGTTACTCGACCCTGAACACCGGGGAGCTGTTTTTT.

The CDR3, as DNA: TGTGCCTGGAGTGTACGAGGAGAGGGGGGCAAAAACATTCAGTACTTC. Translated, it gives CAWSVRGEGGKNIQYF. The chain uses TRBV30 and TRBJ2-4; D is tentatively TRBD1 or TRBD2 (6 bases each). The CDR3 runs to 16 residues. V lost 0 bases and J lost 3, with 15 bases in between. Germline CDR1 and CDR2: GTSNPN and SVGIG (reference sequence). Looking up the rest from reference TRBV30 and TRBJ2-4 gives the full variable domain: SQTIHQWPATLVQPVGSPLSLECTVEGTSNPNLYWYRQAAGRGLQLLFYSVGIGQISSEVPQNLSASRPQDRQFILSSKKLLLSDSGFYLCAWSVRGEGGKNIQYFGAGTRLSVL.

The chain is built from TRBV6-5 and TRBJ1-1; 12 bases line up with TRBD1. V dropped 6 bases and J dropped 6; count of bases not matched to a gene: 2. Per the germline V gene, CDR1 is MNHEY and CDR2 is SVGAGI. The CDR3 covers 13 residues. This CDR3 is CASRGQGASEAFF. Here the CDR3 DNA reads TGTGCCAGCAGGGGACAGGGGGCATCTGAAGCTTTCTTT.

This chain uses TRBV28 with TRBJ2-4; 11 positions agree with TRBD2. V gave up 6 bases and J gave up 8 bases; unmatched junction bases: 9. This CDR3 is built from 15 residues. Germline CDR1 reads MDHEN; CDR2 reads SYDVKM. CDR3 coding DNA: TGTGCCAGCAGCCCTACTAGCGGGGGCTTTGACATTCAGTACTTC. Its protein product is CASSPTSGGFDIQYF.

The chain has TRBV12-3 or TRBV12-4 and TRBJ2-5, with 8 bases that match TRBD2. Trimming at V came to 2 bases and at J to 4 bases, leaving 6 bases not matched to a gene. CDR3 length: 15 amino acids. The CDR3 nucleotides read TGTGCCAGCAGTTTATATGCGGGGGGCGGAGAGACCCAGTACTTC. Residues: CASSLYAGGGETQYF.

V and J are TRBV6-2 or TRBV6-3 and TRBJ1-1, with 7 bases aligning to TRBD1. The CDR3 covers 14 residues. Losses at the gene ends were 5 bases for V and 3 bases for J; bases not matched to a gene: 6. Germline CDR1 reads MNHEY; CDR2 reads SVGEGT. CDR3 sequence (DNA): TGTGCCAGCAGTCCCCGGGACAGATACACTGAAGCTTTCTTT. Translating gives CASSPRDRYTEAFF.

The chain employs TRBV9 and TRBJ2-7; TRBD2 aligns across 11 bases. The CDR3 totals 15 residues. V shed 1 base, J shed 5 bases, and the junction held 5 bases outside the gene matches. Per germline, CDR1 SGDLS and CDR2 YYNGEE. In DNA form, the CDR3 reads TGTGCCAGCAGCGTATGGGGACTAGCGGTCAACGAGCAGTACTTC. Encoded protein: CASSVWGLAVNEQYF.

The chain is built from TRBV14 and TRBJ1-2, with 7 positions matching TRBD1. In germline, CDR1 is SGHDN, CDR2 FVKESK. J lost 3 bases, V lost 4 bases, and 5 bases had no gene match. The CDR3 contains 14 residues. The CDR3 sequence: CASSPQTGDYGYTF. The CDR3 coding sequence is TGTGCCAGCAGCCCCCAAACAGGGGACTATGGCTACACCTTC.

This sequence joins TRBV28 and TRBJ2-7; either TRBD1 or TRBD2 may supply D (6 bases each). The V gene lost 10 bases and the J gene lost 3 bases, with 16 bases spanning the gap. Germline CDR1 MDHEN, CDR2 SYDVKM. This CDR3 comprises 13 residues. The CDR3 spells CATREGGRYEQYF. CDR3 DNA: TGTGCCACCCGAGAGGGGGGACGCTACGAGCAGTACTTC.

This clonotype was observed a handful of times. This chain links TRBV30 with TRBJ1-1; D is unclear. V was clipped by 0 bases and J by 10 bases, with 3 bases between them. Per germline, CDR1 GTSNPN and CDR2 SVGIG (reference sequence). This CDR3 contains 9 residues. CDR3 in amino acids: CAWSVGAFF. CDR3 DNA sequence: TGTGCCTGGAGTGTAGGAGCTTTCTTT.

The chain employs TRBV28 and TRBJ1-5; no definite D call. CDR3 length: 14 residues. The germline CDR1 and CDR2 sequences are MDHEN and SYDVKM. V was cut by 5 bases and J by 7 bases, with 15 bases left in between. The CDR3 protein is CASSPYMIGQPQHF. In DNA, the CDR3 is TGTGCCAGCAGTCCCTACATGATAGGGCAGCCCCAGCATTTT.

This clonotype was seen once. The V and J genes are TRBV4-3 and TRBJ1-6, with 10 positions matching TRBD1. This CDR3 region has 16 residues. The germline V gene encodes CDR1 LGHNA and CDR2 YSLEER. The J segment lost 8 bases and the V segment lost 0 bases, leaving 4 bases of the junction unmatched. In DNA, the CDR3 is TGCGCCAGCAGCCAAGATCCAGGACAGGGGGATTCACCCCTCCACTTT. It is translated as CASSQDPGQGDSPLHF.

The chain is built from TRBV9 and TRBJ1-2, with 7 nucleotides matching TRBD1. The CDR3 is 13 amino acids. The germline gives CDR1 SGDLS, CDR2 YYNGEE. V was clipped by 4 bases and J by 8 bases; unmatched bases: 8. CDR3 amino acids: CASSPRQGSGYTF. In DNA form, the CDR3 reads TGTGCCAGCAGCCCTCGACAGGGTAGCGGCTACACCTTC. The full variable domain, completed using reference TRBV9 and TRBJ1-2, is DSGVTQTPKHLITATGQRVTLRCSPRSGDLSVYWYQQSLDQGLQFLIQYYNGEERAKGNILERFSAQQFPDLHSELNLSSLELGDSALYFCASSPRQGSGYTFGSGTRLTVV.

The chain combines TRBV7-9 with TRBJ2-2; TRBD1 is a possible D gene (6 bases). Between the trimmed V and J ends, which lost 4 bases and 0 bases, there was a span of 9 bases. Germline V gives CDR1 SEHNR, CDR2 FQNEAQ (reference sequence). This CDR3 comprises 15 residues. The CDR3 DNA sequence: TGTGCCAGCAGCTACGGGACACCGAACACCGGGGAGCTGTTTTTT. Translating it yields CASSYGTPNTGELFF.

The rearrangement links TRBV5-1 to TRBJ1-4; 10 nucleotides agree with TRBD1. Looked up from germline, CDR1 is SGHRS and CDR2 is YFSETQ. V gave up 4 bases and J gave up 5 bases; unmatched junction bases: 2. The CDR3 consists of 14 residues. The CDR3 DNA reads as TGCGCCAGCAGCCAGGGACAGGGGAATGAAAAACTGTTTTTT. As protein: CASSQGQGNEKLFF.

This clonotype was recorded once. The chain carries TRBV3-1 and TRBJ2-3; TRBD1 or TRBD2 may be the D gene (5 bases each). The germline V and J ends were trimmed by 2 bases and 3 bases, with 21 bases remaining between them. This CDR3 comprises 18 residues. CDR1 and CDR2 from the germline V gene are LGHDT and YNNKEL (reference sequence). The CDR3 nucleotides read TGTGCCAGCAGCCAATGGGGGACCAATCTACCTTATACAGATACGCAGTATTTT. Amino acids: CASSQWGTNLPYTDTQYF.

CDR3 coding DNA: TGCAGTGCTAGAGCTCATTCTGGGGGAACGACGTACAATGAGCAGTTCTTC. This translates into CSARAHSGGTTYNEQFF. This rearrangement joins TRBV20-1 to TRBJ2-1; the D call may be TRBD1 or TRBD2 (5 bases each). The CDR3 covers 17 residues. Germline V lookup: CDR1 DFQATT, CDR2 SNEGSKA (reference sequence). V was cut by 1 base and J by 4 bases, with 20 bases left in between.

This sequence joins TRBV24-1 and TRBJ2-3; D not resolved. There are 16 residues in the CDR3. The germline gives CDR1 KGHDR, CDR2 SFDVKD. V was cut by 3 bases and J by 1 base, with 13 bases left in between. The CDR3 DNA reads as TGTGCCACCAGTGATAAGAACCCTTCTCGCACAGATACGCAGTATTTT. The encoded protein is CATSDKNPSRTDTQYF.

CDR3 residues: CSVPDSYGYTF. CDR3 sequence (DNA): TGCAGCGTACCAGACAGTTATGGCTACACCTTC. This chain uses TRBV29-1 with TRBJ1-2, with D perhaps TRBD1 (5 bases). Trimming took off 6 bases at V and 5 bases at J, with 10 bases between the two ends. The CDR3 has 11 amino acids. Germline-derived CDR1 and CDR2 are SQVTM and ANQGSEA.

The CDR3 reads CACTGTANWGNTEAFF. Here the CDR3 DNA reads TGTGCCTGTACCGGGACAGCGAATTGGGGGAACACTGAAGCTTTCTTT. This chain uses TRBV30 with TRBJ1-1, with TRBD1 matching over 7 bases. J was trimmed by 1 base and V by 6 bases; bases with no gene match: 14. The CDR3 length is 16 residues. Germline V gives CDR1 GTSNPN, CDR2 SVGIG (reference sequence).

The CDR3 DNA follows: TGTGCCAGCTCACGGGAGACAGGGATCGGTGAGACCCAGTACTTC. Protein sequence: CASSRETGIGETQYF. This chain connects TRBV18 to TRBJ2-5, with 7 positions matching TRBD1. The CDR3 totals 15 residues. The J segment lost 5 bases and the V segment lost 4 bases, leaving 10 bases of the junction unmatched. Germline loops: CDR1 KGHSH, CDR2 LQKENI.

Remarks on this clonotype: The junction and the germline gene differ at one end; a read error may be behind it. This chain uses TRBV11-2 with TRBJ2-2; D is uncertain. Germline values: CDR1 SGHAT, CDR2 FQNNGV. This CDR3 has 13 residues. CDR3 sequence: CGSSRIRSGELFF. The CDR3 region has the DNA TGTGGCAGCAGCAGAATTCGATCCGGGGAGCTGTTTTTT.